This T cell receptor (beta chain) was recorded in a study of CD8 T cells in Susac syndrome. Study in general: Within the group of sequenced Susac syndrome patients, roughly six had active disease and 8 or 9 were in remission.

A quantity of about 0.45 to 1 ug RNA underwent reverse transcription using random hexamers. Multiplex PCR with immunoSEQ amplified the TCR beta CDR3 across 54 Vbeta and 13 Jbeta. TCRdb independently ran MiXCR on the immunoSEQ multiplex PCR reads; one entry per CDR3 protein. The sample has roughly 190,000 distinct CDR3 sequences, about 91% seen once; the top ten hold approximately 0.086%. This clonotype was seen once. The antigen is unknown. Study conclusions and caveats: The CD4+ T cell repertoires of Susac syndrome were found to show no clonal expansion.

Germline V gene lookup returns CDR1 DFQATT and CDR2 SNEGSKA (reference sequence). CDR3 length: 14 residues. The ends were cut back, 4 bases at V and 0 bases at J, with 10 bases in the middle. The Susac syndrome patients fit the recently defined diagnostic criteria for definite or probable disease. The receptor was derived from a human donor with Susac syndrome. The rearrangement uses TRBV20-1 and TRBJ1-3; D is ambiguous. The material sequenced was CD4+ T cells from PBMCs. As DNA, the CDR3 is TGCAGTGCTAACGGACTGGTCTCTGGAAACACCATATATTTT. The encoded protein is CSANGLVSGNTIYF.